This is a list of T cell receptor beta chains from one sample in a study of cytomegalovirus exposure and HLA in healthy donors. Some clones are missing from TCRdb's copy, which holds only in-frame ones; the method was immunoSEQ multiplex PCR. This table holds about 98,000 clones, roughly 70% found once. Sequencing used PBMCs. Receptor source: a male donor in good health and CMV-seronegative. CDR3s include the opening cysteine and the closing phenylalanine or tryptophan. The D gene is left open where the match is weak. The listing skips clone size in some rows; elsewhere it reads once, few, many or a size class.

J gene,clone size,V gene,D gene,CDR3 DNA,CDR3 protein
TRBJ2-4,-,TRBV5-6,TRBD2,TGTGCCAGCAGCTTAACCGGGACTAGCGGGAGGTTGAACATTCAGTACTTC,CASSLTGTSGRLNIQYF
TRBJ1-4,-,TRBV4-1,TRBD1,TGCGCCAGCAGCCAAGAAACAGGGGTGACCATTAATGAAAAACTGTTTTTT,CASSQETGVTINEKLFF
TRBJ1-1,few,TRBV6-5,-,TGTGCCAGCAGCCCCCGGGAGGGGAAAGCTTTCTTT,CASSPREGKAFF
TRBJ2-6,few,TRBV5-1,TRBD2,TGCGCCAGCAGCTTCGGGGGGGCTGGGGCCAACGTCCTGACTTTC,CASSFGGAGANVLTF
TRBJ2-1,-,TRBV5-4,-,TGTGCCAGCAGCTCGCAGGGGATCGATGAGCAGTTCTTC,CASSSQGIDEQFF
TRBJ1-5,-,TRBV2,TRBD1,TGTGCCAGCAGTGATCGGGACAGGGCTAATCAGCCCCAGCATTTT,CASSDRDRANQPQHF
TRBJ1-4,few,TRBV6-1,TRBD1,TGTGCCAGCAGAGTACAGGGGGCAGGGGAAAAACTGTTTTTT,CASRVQGAGEKLFF
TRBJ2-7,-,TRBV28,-,TGTGCCAGCAGTCTACAGAGCTACTACGAGCAGTACTTC,CASSLQSYYEQYF
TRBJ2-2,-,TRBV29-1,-,TGCAGCGCTTACACCGGGGAGCTGTTTTTT,CSAYTGELFF
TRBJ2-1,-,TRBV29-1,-,TGCAGCGTTAAACTAGCCCCAGGGTACAATGAGCAGTTCTTC,CSVKLAPGYNEQFF
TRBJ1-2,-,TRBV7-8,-,TGTGCCAGCAGCAGACTCCGGGGGGACTATGGCTACACCTTC,CASSRLRGDYGYTF
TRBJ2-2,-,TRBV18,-,TGTGCCAGCTCTCCTAAGATTTCGGGGGAGCTGTTTTTT,CASSPKISGELFF
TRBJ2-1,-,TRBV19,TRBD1,TGTGCCAGTAGTATGCAACAGGGGTTCGATGAGCAGTTCTTC,CASSMQQGFDEQFF
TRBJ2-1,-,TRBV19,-,TGTGCCAGTACCGAGACTGTCTACAATGAGCAGTTCTTC,CASTETVYNEQFF
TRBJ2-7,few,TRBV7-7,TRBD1,TGTGCTAGCAGCTTACCAGGGGGCGAGCAGTACTTC,CASSLPGGEQYF
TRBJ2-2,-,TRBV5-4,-,TGTGCCAGCAGCTTAAGGGACTACACCGGGGAGCTGTTTTTT,CASSLRDYTGELFF